This record looks at one T cell receptor beta chain sequence and its context. The antigen remains undetermined. This record comes from a study of blood T cells in healthy people across ages. The study's findings and limits: The study could not conclusively compare naive and antigen-experienced cells, given its unsorted PBMCs.

The CDR3 length is 17 residues. Trimming shortened V by 4 bases and J by 4 bases, and 19 bases separated the two germline ends. The germline V gene encodes CDR1 MNHEY and CDR2 SMNVEV (reference sequence). It was with a sample-barcoded 5' primer and a J-beta primer mix that a second PCR of about 7 to 12 cycles was run. The yield of each sample was at least 3 million CDR3-containing paired-end reads. A single record per CDR3 protein comes from TCRdb applying MiXCR to the 5' RACE reads. The sample holds 750,000 to 1,000,000 distinct CDR3 sequences, almost 30% seen once. Separately, the same data were catalogued under a study of T cells of mothers and their children. That publication notes: It was related mother-child pairs that showed slightly higher overlap than unrelated pairs, without reaching significance.

What was sequenced was blood. The TCR originated in a woman aged 40 to 50 in good health. This rearrangement joins TRBV27 to TRBJ2-2; TRBD1 is a possible D gene (6 bases). The CDR3 DNA is TGTGCCAGCAGTTCAACGAACAGGGCGATTGGCACCGGGGAGCTGTTTTTT. This translates into CASSSTNRAIGTGELFF.